The entry that follows covers one T cell receptor beta chain sequence. This clone was detected once. The specificity of this receptor is unknown. No per-base quality is available; no much larger clone lies one base away. Libraries were built with the immunoSEQ multiplex PCR assay. For the multiplex PCR, a mixture combining 60 forward primers for TCR Vbeta segments and 13 reverse primers for TCR Jbeta segments was used. The CDR3 region of rearranged TCR beta genes was amplified from genomic DNA by a multiplex PCR assay. The amplified TCR beta libraries were sequenced on the Illumina HiSeq System as 87-base-pair reads. Per the source publication's procedure: A later analysis tallied some 79 million unique TCR beta chains across the 700 or so repertoires, and 10 million to 11 million of those chains were shared by two or more donors. To remove PCR and sequencing errors, raw reads were error-corrected and collapsed into unique sequences using a nearest-neighbor algorithm that merged closely related sequences. Alignment of CDR3 sequences to IMGT reference sequences was used to assign V, D and J gene segments. For a sequence to be retained, a match of at least six nucleotides to both a V gene segment and a J gene segment was required. Rearrangements were called productive when the CDR3 lacked stop codons and stayed in frame with V and J; all others were non-productive. Following IMGT convention, CDR3 was defined as the stretch from the second conserved V-encoded cysteine up to the conserved J-encoded phenylalanine. The earlier analysis of some 540 of the donors excluded any sequence lacking an unambiguous match to a single V gene segment. An earlier analysis of a few hundred of the donors classified V segments as functional when productive rearrangements were above 56.7% and as segregating when the standard deviation between donors was above 5%. A statistical classification framework was developed to diagnose cytomegalovirus status using the catalog of TCR beta chain sequences. In a later analysis, V and J genes were assigned by comparing TCR nucleotide sequences against IMGT/GENE-DB human TR gene sequences. In a later analysis, CDR3 sequences and most-parsimonious VDJ recombination scenarios were assigned using the TCRdist pipeline. In a later analysis, each TCR beta chain was defined by its CDR3 amino acid sequence together with its V-gene family, and reads lacking a unique V-gene family were excluded. To address suspected cross-contamination and a sequencing artifact, a later analysis removed 592 highly shared, low-generation-probability nucleotide sequences. In a later analysis, a clonal expansion index for each public chain was calculated from normalized within-repertoire ranks of inferred template counts. In a later analysis, generation probabilities were computed using a VDJ recombination model fitted to out-of-frame rearrangements, and the results were checked against IGoR. In a later analysis, TCR-TCR, TCR-HLA and TCR-CMV co-occurrence was scored with hypergeometric tests, and a repertoire-size bias correction was applied to TCR pairs. False discovery rates were estimated in a later analysis by permuting HLA or CMV assignments 20 times. In a later analysis, co-occurring TCRs were grouped using DBSCAN, with TCRdist sequence similarity added in when clustering inside HLA-allele-positive subsets. For co-occurrence clustering, repertoires with fewer than 30,000 or more than 120,000 public chains were excluded, along with roughly 5 repertoires with anomalous nucleotide sharing. TCRdb took over this immuneACCESS table, retaining in-frame rearrangements with V and J assigned. Such tables are incomplete; in checked studies, under half of the missing clones stem from an unresolved V gene, and the remainder is unexplained. The V and J calls and clone size come from that table; D and trimming were worked out from the DNA. The sample table lists about 120,000 clones, approximately 65% of them with a count of one. 1.5% of the sample is held by the ten biggest clonotypes.

The entry originates in a study of cytomegalovirus exposure and HLA in healthy donors listed by TCRdb under 2017. Some background on the complete study: According to an earlier analysis of 550 to 700 of the donors, some 180 million T cells yielded 120 million or so unique TCR beta sequences and 250 to 350 Gb of sequence data. In a later genetic analysis, genome-wide SNP genotypes for 398 of the 666 donors were used, and that subset was treated as a discovery cohort. All discovery cohort repertoires had been generated on a single sequencing platform. Roughly 5 DR-DQ haplotypes were handled as single units for association and clustering, since linkage in the cohort was strong. Among roughly 370 genotyped donors of the cohort, an average of about 240,000 unique TCR beta nucleotide sequences were sequenced per donor, roughly 18% of them non-productive. Both class I and class II loci were covered by HLA typing, at four-digit resolution. A later analysis re-analyzed previously published TCR beta repertoires from several hundred donors and added high-resolution HLA genotyping to study TCR occurrence patterns. Typing coverage differed by locus: A, B, C, DRB1 and DQB1 were typed in roughly 620-630 donors, DQA1 in 522, DPA1 in around 600, and DPB1 in just under 480. In addition to the first cohort of around 670 subjects, a separate validation cohort of some 120 different subjects was used. The aim of the study was to test whether cataloging public T cell receptors could identify signatures of past pathogen exposure. An earlier analysis of around 580 of the donors used high-throughput TCR beta sequencing to judge whether each TCR beta V gene segment behaved as functional or pseudogenic. Approximately 300 gigabases of sequencing data and around 85 million unique TCR sequences made up an early release that covered fewer than 650 HLA-typed donors. Using immunosequencing, the study profiled T cell repertoires from approximately 700 subjects and related those repertoires to cytomegalovirus serostatus. In the later analysis, no new phenotypic data were used to find candidate immune exposures; instead, reliance was placed on TCR beta sequences and their occurrence across donors. Donor age, sex, ethnicity and CMV serostatus were compiled together with the repertoire data. Of the roughly 400 genotyped donors, about 80% fell in the genetic ancestry cluster associated with self-reported Caucasian donors. The study combined high-throughput TCR immunosequencing, statistical association of individual TCRs with disease status, and machine learning to predict cytomegalovirus infection status. General study outcomes and caveats: Linkage disequilibrium might explain the correlated functional status among segregating V segments, but an unknown experimental factor could not be excluded. An association between a missense DCLRE1C variant and V-gene and J-gene trimming of TCR beta chains was found in a later genetic analysis and replicated in an independent cohort. A later genetic analysis reported fewer N-insertions in productive TCRs among donors in an Asian-associated ancestry cluster than the roughly 720-donor mean. Some IMGT-functional V segments, including TRBV6-2 and TRBV6-3, could not be distinguished by the 87-base-pair reads and were therefore excluded. A group of highly shared sequence variants was considered likely to be a technical artifact of the sequencing pipeline. While some public TCRs were present in many individuals, most TCR sequences turned up only very rarely across donors. A total of about 180 TCR beta chains were listed by the study as associated with cytomegalovirus. Strong co-occurrence of HLA alleles, especially DR and DQ, made assigning TCR associations to individual alleles difficult. Because HLA typing was missing for some donors at each locus, association tests included only the typed subset. In both the original and validation cohorts, the classifier was reported to diagnose cytomegalovirus status with high specificity and sensitivity. In a later analysis, HLA-associated TCR beta chains showed more clonal expansion and lower generation probabilities than non-associated chains that were equally common. This cohort had only TCR beta chains sequenced, and the lack of alpha or paired-chain data limited which features could be detected. In vitro tests confirmed that a few of the cytomegalovirus-associated TCR beta chains recognize cytomegalovirus antigens. According to the authors, the approach could potentially be generalized to other disease states and immunological phenotypes. Sequencing depth was assumed to be roughly uniform across donors in the presence/absence analyses, though that assumption may not hold. Several of the top co-occurrence clusters appeared to be linked to parvovirus B19, influenza, CMV and Epstein-Barr virus, according to a later analysis. A later analysis associated about 18,000 TCR beta sequences with specific HLA alleles at a false discovery rate of 0.05. In an earlier analysis of 587 of the donors, most TCR beta V segments appeared in productive rearrangements about 87% or about 30% of the time, broadly matching IMGT annotations. A further reported finding was that TCR beta sequences accurately predicted the HLA-A and HLA-B alleles for most subjects in the first cohort. Because counts were too low, seventeen rarely observed V segments, including chromosome 9 orphons, were excluded from the earlier analysis of roughly 580 of the donors. Most CMV-associated TCR beta chains appeared to be HLA-restricted in a later analysis, and the HLA associations seemed to be driven largely by CMV exposure. The only immune exposure information available for the cohort was CMV serostatus. In a later analysis, TCR association rates were found to vary across HLA loci, with the most associated TCRs seen for DRB1 alleles and the fewest for HLA-C alleles.

The cohort consisted of some 730 healthy bone marrow donors. Cohort members were all nominally healthy when sampled, although unrecorded immune exposures were likely present. The donor was CMV seronegative and was included in the group of 352 seronegative cohort members. A peripheral blood sample was collected from each donor, and TCR beta sequencing was performed on peripheral blood mononuclear cells. Genomic DNA was extracted from the blood cell samples with the Qiagen DNeasy Blood Extraction Kit. At the junction V is shortened by 0 bases and J by 10 bases, with 16 bases in between. Per the germline V gene, LGHNA is the CDR1 and YSLEER is the CDR2. Including cysteine and phenylalanine, the CDR3 has 15 amino acids. The read is trimmed to its CDR3 DNA, 45 bases read in frame from base 1.

The V and J genes are TRBV4-3 and TRBJ2-4; a weak D assignment points to TRBD2 (6 bases agree). Source material: PBMCs. The source is a man aged 18 to 35 in good health and CMV-seronegative. The CDR3 has the sequence CASSQDGRRRGIQYF. The nucleotide sequence reads TGCGCCAGCAGCCAAGATGGGAGGCGCCGAGGGATTCAGTACTTC.